The next 18 T cell receptor beta chains were all read from a single sample in a study of blood T cells in healthy people across ages (dated by TCRdb to 2015 to 2017). Receptor amplification or capture employed 5' RACE. Sequenced on an Illumina HiSeq 2500. A second PCR of roughly 6 to 12 cycles was run with a J-beta primer mix and a sample-barcoded 5' primer. Using fastp trimming at Q25 and MiXCR clonotype assembly, TCRdb reanalyzed the public sequencing data and kept in-frame beta chains. When rows share a CDR3 protein, they turn into one entry using the most common DNA and genes. This sample is represented by some 1.4 million distinct CDR3 sequences; about 43% of them were singletons. Less than 8% of the sample rests with the top ten. Source material: blood. The source of these receptors is a woman younger than 35 in good health.

This clonotype was observed a few times. This chain uses TRBV3-1 with TRBJ2-1; D not resolved. The CDR3 extends over 13 amino acids. The V gene lost 5 bases and the J gene lost 10 bases, with 15 bases spanning the gap. Per the germline V gene, CDR1 is LGHDT and CDR2 is YNNKEL (reference sequence). For the CDR3, the DNA is TGTGCCAGCAGCTCCGGCCCCCCCGGGGAGCAGTTCTTC. Translation: CASSSGPPGEQFF.

V usage is TRBV4-2 and J usage is TRBJ2-1; D is unresolved. CDR3 length equals 12 residues. Germline V lookup: CDR1 LGHNA, CDR2 YNFKEQ. Trimming took 0 bases from V and 10 from J, leaving 7 bases between them. The CDR3 reads CASSQDGREQFF. The DNA for the CDR3 is TGTGCCAGCAGCCAAGATGGCCGCGAGCAGTTCTTC.

The genes are TRBV5-1 and TRBJ2-1; a weak D match, TRBD2 (5 bases). CDR1 is SGHRS and CDR2 is YFSETQ in the germline V gene. The length of the CDR3 is 14 residues. V was pared by 2 bases and J by 8 bases, with 14 bases between. CDR3 protein: CASSFQAPRDEQFF. In nucleotides, the CDR3 is TGCGCCAGCAGCTTTCAGGCTCCGAGGGATGAGCAGTTCTTC.

The chain joins TRBV20-1 to TRBJ2-1; a weak D match, TRBD1 (6 bases). Germline V gene lookup returns CDR1 DFQATT and CDR2 SNEGSKA (reference sequence). CDR3 length: 11 residues. The ends were cut back, 5 bases at V and 8 bases at J, with 10 bases in the middle. The CDR3 DNA is TGCAGTGCTGGCAAGGGGGATGAGCAGTTCTTC. Its translation is CSAGKGDEQFF.

This chain joins TRBV6-5 and TRBJ2-4; D remains ambiguous. The CDR3 has 11 amino acids. Germline V gene data show CDR1 as MNHEY and CDR2 as SVGAGI. V gave up 1 base and J gave up 13 bases, with 8 bases separating them. The CDR3 protein is CASSYFSEQYF. The CDR3 nucleotides read TGTGCCAGCAGTTACTTCAGTGAGCAGTACTTC.

This clonotype has only a few counts. The chain couples TRBV20-1 to TRBJ2-3, with D uncertain. The germline V gene encodes CDR1 DFQATT and CDR2 SNEGSKA (reference sequence). Trimming left V 0 bases short and J 6 bases short, with 22 bases between. This CDR3 has 17 amino acids. In DNA, the CDR3 is TGCAGTGCTAGAGATCCGCGCCACGGGCCTGGGCGTGATACGCAGTATTTT. Its translation: CSARDPRHGPGRDTQYF.

A few counts support this clonotype. The chain joins TRBV20-1 to TRBJ2-7; the D gene could be TRBD1 or TRBD2 (5 bases each). Germline V gene sequence: CDR1 DFQATT, CDR2 SNEGSKA (reference sequence). Trimming took 4 bases from V and 3 from J, leaving 16 bases between them. CDR3 length equals 14 residues. The CDR3 DNA reads TGCAGTGCTAATAGCGCCGGGACCAACTACGAGCAGTACTTC. Protein sequence: CSANSAGTNYEQYF.

The genes are TRBV11-2 and TRBJ2-4; maybe TRBD2 (6 bases). The DNA end favors TRBJ2-7, so the J call may be wrong. The CDR3 is 18 residues long. Germline CDR1 reads SGHAT; CDR2 reads FQNNGV. The CDR3 sequence is CASSFVPSNRDLLYEQYF. DNA for the CDR3: TGTGCCAGCAGCTTTGTACCTTCTAACCGGGACTTACTCTACGAGCAGTACTTC.

V gene TRBV15 combines with J gene TRBJ2-7; 11 nucleotides agree with TRBD2. CDR3 length: 17 amino acids. Trimming cost V 5 bases and J 0 bases; bases outside gene matches: 9. Germline lookup yields CDR1 LNHNV and CDR2 YYDKDF (reference sequence). As DNA, the CDR3 is TGTGCCACCAGCTCCCCTTTAGGGACTAGCGGCTCCTACGAGCAGTACTTC. Protein product: CATSSPLGTSGSYEQYF.

This clonotype was recorded a few times. This sequence joins TRBV29-1 and TRBJ2-7; tentative D call: TRBD1 (5 bases). With 3 bases removed from V and 0 bases from J, the gap between germline ends came to 15 bases. The germline V gene has CDR1 SQVTM and CDR2 ANQGSEA. CDR3 length: 15 amino acids. CDR3 amino acids: CSVELSDRASYEQYF. As DNA, the CDR3 is TGCAGCGTTGAGTTAAGTGACAGAGCCTCCTACGAGCAGTACTTC.

The chain recombines TRBV20-1 with TRBJ1-1; no definite D call. The germline CDR1 and CDR2 sequences are DFQATT and SNEGSKA (reference sequence). Trimming pared 0 bases from V and 4 bases from J, leaving 6 bases between. CDR3 length equals 12 residues. The CDR3 here is CSAREGFTEAFF. The CDR3 DNA reads TGCAGTGCTAGAGAAGGGTTCACTGAAGCTTTCTTT.

The V call is TRBV5-5, the J call TRBJ2-7, with a weak D call TRBD1 (5 bases). Germline V CDR1 and CDR2: SGHKS, YYEKEE (reference sequence). This CDR3 has 16 residues. V was cut by 0 bases and J by 0 bases, with 13 bases left in between. The CDR3 loop is CASSLAFRDPSYEQYF. The CDR3 DNA follows: TGTGCCAGCAGCTTGGCCTTCAGGGATCCCTCCTACGAGCAGTACTTC.

The V call is TRBV10-3, the J call TRBJ1-2, with unresolved D. This CDR3 has 14 amino acids. V shed 0 bases and J shed 0 bases, with 5 bases lying between them. The germline V gene encodes CDR1 ENHRY and CDR2 SYGVKD. As DNA, the CDR3 is TGTGCCATCAGTGAGTCAGGACCTAACTATGGCTACACCTTC. It translates to CAISESGPNYGYTF.

V gene TRBV2 combines with J gene TRBJ2-3; a possible D gene is TRBD1 (6 bases). Per germline, CDR1 SNHLY and CDR2 FYNNEI. The CDR3 spans 15 residues. Trimming pared 6 bases from V and 14 bases from J, leaving 27 bases between. CDR3 sequence reads: CASSQSGGWTDRVYF. Here the CDR3 DNA reads TGTGCCAGCAGCCAATCTGGCGGGTGGACAGATCGGGTGTATTTT.

This clonotype was found once. The rearrangement uses TRBV30 and TRBJ1-2; D perhaps matches TRBD1 (6 bases). With 0 bases removed from V and 3 bases from J, the gap between germline ends came to 8 bases. The germline V gene encodes CDR1 GTSNPN and CDR2 SVGIG (reference sequence). This CDR3 contains 13 residues. The CDR3 coding sequence is TGTGCCTGGAGTGTCGCAGGGGACTATGGCTACACCTTC. Residues: CAWSVAGDYGYTF.

There are a few counts of this clonotype. The J gene is TRBJ2-5, the V gene TRBV20-1, with a possible D match to TRBD1 (5 bases). V was cut by 3 bases and J by 7 bases, with 12 bases left in between. CDR1 is DFQATT, CDR2 SNEGSKA, per germline (reference sequence). The CDR3 covers 12 residues. CDR3 residues: CSASGTQGTQYF. The CDR3 coding sequence is TGCAGTGCTAGCGGCACCCAGGGGACCCAGTACTTC.

The J gene is TRBJ2-7, the V gene TRBV28; D is ambiguous. Trimming took off 6 bases at V and 4 bases at J, with 16 bases between the two ends. The CDR3 totals 14 residues. CDR1 MDHEN and CDR2 SYDVKM come from the germline V gene. The DNA for the CDR3 is TGTGCCAGCAGCCCCTGGAGAAACCGGTACGAGCAGTACTTC. Residues: CASSPWRNRYEQYF.

As regards this clonotype: At one boundary the junction diverges from the germline segment, which might be a read error. This chain joins TRBV7-3 and TRBJ2-3, with D possibly called TRBD1 or TRBD2 (6 bases each). The CDR3 has 14 residues. CDR1 is SGHTA, CDR2 FQGTGA, per germline. The CDR3 DNA reads as TGTGCCAGCAGCTCTGCCGGGGGCACAGATGCGCAGTATTTT. Translated: CASSSAGGTDAQYF.